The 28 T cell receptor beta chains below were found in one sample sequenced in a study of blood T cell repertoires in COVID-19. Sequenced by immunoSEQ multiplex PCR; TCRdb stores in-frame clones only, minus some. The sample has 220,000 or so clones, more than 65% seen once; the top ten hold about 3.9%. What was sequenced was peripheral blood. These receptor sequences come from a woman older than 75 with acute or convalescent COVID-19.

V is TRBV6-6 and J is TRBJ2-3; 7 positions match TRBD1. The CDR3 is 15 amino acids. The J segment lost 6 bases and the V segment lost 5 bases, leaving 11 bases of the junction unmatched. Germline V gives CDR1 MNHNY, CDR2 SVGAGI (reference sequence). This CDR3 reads CASSPRSGGGDTQYF. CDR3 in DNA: TGTGCCAGCAGTCCCCGGTCAGGGGGTGGGGATACGCAGTATTTT.

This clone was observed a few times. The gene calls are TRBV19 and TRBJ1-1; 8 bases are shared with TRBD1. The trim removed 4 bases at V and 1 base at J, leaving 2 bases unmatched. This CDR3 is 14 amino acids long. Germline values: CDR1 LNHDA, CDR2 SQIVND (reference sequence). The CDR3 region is CASSNTGGNTEAFF. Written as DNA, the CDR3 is TGTGCCAGTAGTAACACAGGGGGGAACACTGAAGCTTTCTTT.

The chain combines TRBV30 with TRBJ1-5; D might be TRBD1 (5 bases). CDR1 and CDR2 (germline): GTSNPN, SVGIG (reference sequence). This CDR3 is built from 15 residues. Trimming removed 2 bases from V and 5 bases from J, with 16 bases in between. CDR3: CAWSRSSGGYQPQHF. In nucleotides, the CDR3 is TGTGCCTGGAGTAGGAGCTCTGGGGGGTATCAGCCCCAGCATTTT.

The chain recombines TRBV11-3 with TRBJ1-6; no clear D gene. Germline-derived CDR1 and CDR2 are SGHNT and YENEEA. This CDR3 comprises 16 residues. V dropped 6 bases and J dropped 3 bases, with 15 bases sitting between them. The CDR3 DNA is TGTGCCAGCAGTTACACGCCGGGGAGCTATAATTCACCCCTCCACTTT. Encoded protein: CASSYTPGSYNSPLHF.

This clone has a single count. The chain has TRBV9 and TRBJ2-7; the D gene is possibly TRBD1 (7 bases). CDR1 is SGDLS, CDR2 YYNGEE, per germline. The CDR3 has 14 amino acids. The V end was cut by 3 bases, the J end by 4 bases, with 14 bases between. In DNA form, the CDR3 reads TGTGCCAGCAGCGCCCAGACAGGGACTTACGAGCAGTACTTC. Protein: CASSAQTGTYEQYF.

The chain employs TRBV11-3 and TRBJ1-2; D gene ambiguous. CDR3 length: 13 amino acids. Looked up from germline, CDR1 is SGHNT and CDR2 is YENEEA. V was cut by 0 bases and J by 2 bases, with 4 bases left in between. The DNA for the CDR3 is TGTGCCAGCAGCTTAGATGGCAACTATGGCTACACCTTC. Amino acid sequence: CASSLDGNYGYTF.

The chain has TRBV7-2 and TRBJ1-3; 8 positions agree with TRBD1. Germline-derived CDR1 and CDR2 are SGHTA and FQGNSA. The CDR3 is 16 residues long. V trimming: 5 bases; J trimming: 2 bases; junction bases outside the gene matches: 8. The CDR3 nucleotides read TGTGCCAGCAGCCTAAACCCACAGGGGGCTGGAAACACCATATATTTT. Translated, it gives CASSLNPQGAGNTIYF.

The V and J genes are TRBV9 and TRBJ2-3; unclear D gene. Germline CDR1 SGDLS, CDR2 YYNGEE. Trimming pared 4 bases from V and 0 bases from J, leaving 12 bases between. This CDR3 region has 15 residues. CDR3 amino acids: CASSPRVTSTDTQYF. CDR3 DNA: TGTGCCAGCAGCCCCCGGGTCACGAGCACAGATACGCAGTATTTT. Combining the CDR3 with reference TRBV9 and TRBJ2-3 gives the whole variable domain DSGVTQTPKHLITATGQRVTLRCSPRSGDLSVYWYQQSLDQGLQFLIQYYNGEERAKGNILERFSAQQFPDLHSELNLSSLELGDSALYFCASSPRVTSTDTQYFGPGTRLTVL.

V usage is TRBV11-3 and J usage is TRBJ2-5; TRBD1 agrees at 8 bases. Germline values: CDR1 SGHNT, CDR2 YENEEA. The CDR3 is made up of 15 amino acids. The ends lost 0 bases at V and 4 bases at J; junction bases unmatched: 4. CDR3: CASSLDWDRIETQYF. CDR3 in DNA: TGTGCCAGCAGCTTAGATTGGGACAGGATAGAGACCCAGTACTTC.

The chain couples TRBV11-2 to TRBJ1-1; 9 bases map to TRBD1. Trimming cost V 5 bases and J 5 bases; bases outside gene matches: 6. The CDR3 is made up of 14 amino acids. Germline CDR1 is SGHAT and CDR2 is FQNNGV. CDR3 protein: CASSPWTGATEAFF. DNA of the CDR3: TGTGCCAGCAGCCCATGGACAGGGGCAACTGAAGCTTTCTTT.

CDR3 sequence (DNA): TGTGCCAGTAGTACTAATCCCTATATGAACACTGAAGCTTTCTTT. Translation gives CASSTNPYMNTEAFF. This chain uses TRBV19 with TRBJ1-1, with D unresolved. The CDR3 length is 15 residues. The V gene lost 4 bases and the J gene lost 0 bases, with 12 bases spanning the gap. Germline CDR1 and CDR2: LNHDA and SQIVND (reference sequence).

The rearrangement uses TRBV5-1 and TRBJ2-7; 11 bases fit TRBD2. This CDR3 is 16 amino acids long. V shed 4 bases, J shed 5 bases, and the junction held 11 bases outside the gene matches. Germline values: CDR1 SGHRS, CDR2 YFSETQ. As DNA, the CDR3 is TGCGCCAGCAGCCCCGGAGTGACTAGCGGGGACCACGAGCAGTACTTC. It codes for CASSPGVTSGDHEQYF.

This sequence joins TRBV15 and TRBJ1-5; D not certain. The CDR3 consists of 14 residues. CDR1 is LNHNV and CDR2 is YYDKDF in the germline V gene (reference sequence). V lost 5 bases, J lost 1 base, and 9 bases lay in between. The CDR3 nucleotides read TGTGCCACCAGCGAGGGTCAGAGCAATCAGCCCCAGCATTTT. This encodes CATSEGQSNQPQHF.

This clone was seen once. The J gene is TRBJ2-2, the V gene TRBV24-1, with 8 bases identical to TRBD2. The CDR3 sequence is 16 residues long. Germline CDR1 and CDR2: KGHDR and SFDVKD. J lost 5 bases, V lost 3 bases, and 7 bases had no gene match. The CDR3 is CATSDNNSGKTGELFF. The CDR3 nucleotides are TGTGCCACCAGTGATAATAATAGCGGGAAAACCGGGGAGCTGTTTTTT.

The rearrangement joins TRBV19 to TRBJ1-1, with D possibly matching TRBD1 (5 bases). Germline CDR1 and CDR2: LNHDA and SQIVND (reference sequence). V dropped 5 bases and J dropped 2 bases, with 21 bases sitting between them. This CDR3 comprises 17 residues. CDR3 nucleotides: TGTGCCAGTAGTGCGGCAGGGCTGAGGATGGTTAACACTGAAGCTTTCTTT. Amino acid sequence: CASSAAGLRMVNTEAFF.

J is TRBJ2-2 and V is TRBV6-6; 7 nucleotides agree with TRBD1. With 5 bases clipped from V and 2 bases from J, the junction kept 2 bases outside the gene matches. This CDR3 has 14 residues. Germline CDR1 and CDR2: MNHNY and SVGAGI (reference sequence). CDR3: CASSNRGNTGELFF. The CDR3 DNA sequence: TGTGCCAGCAGTAACAGGGGTAACACCGGGGAGCTGTTTTTT.

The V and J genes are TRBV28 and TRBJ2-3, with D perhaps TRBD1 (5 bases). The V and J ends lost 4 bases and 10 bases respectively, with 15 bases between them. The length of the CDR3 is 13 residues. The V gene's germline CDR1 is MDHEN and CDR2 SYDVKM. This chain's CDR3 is CASSSPTAIAQYF. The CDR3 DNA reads TGTGCCAGCAGTTCCCCGACAGCAATTGCGCAGTATTTT.

Here the CDR3 reads CASKVVQGFDGYTF. CDR3 bases: TGTGCCAGCAAGGTCGTTCAGGGGTTCGATGGCTACACCTTC. The chain combines TRBV28 with TRBJ1-2; D may be TRBD1 (6 bases). The length of the CDR3 is 14 residues. Germline V gene sequence: CDR1 MDHEN, CDR2 SYDVKM. The germline V and J ends were trimmed by 7 bases and 6 bases, with 18 bases remaining between them.

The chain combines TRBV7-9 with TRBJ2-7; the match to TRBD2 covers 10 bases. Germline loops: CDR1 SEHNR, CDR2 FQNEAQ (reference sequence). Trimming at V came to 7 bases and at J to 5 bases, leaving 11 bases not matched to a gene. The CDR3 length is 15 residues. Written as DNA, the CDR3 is TGTGCCAGCACCCCAGATCCCCTAGCGGGGGACGAGCAGTACTTC. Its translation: CASTPDPLAGDEQYF.

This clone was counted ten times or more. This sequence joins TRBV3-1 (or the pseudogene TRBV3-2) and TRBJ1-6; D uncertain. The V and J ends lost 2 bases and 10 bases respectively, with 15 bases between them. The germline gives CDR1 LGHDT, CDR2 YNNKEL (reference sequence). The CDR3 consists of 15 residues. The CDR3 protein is CASSQQAARRSPLHF. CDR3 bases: TGTGCCAGCAGCCAACAGGCAGCTCGGAGGTCACCCCTCCACTTT.

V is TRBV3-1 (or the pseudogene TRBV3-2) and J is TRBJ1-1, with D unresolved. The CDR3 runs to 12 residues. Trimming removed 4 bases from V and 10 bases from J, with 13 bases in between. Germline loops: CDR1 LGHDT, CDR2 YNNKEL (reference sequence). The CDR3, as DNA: TGTGCCAGCAGCCTCTCCGAGGCGCCAGCTTTCTTT. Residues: CASSLSEAPAFF.

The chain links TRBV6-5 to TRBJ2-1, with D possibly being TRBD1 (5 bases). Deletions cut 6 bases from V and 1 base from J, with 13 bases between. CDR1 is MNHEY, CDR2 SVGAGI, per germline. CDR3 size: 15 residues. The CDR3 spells CASRGPGTSYNEQFF. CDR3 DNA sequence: TGTGCCAGCAGGGGGCCCGGAACGTCCTACAATGAGCAGTTCTTC.

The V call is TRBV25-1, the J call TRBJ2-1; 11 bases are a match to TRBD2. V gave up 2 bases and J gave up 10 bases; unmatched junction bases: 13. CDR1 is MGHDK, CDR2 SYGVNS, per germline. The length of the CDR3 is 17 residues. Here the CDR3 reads CASSETSGGYQSGEQFF. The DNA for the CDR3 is TGTGCCAGCAGTGAAACTAGCGGGGGTTACCAATCAGGGGAGCAGTTCTTC.

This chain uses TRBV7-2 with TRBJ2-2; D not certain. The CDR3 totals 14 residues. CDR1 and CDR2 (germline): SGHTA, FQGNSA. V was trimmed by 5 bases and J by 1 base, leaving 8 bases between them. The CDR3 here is CASSPTRNTGELFF. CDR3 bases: TGTGCCAGCAGCCCGACTCGGAACACCGGGGAGCTGTTTTTT.

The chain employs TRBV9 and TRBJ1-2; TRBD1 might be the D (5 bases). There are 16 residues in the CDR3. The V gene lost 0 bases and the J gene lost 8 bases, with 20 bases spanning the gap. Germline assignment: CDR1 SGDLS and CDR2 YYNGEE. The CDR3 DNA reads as TGTGCCAGCAGCGTAGACGGGGGTACGCGGGCAGAGGGCTACACCTTC. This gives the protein CASSVDGGTRAEGYTF.

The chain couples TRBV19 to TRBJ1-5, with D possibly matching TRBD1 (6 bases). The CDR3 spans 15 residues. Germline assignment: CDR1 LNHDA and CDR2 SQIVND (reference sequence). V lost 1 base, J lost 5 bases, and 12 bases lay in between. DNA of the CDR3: TGTGCCAGTAGTATAGCTGGGGCAGGGGATCAGCCCCAGCATTTT. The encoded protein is CASSIAGAGDQPQHF.

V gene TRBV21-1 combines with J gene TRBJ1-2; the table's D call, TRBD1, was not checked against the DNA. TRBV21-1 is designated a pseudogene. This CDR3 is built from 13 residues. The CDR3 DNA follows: TGTGCCAGCAGCAAAGGGACAGGGGATGGCTACACCTTC. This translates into CASSKGTGDGYTF.

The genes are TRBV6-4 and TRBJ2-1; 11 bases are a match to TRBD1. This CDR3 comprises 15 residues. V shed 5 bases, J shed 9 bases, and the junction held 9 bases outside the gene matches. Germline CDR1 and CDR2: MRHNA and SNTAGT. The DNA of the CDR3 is TGTGCCAGCAGTCAGGGGGACAGGGGGGCGTCTGAGCAGTTCTTC. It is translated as CASSQGDRGASEQFF.